Each of the 16 T cell receptor beta chains below was sequenced from the same sample in a study of T cell responses to AZD1222 COVID-19 vaccine. Repertoires were generated with immunoSEQ multiplex PCR, while TCRdb's copy carries only in-frame clones and drops some. The sample consists of about 130,000 clones, 84% of them appearing once. Sequenced here: peripheral blood, sampled on day 0 of AZD1222 vaccination. Receptors originate from an adult in good health.

The chain joins TRBV5-1 to TRBJ1-3, with D possibly TRBD1 on 5 matching bases. Germline assignment: CDR1 SGHRS and CDR2 YFSETQ. The CDR3 is 15 amino acids. The germline V and J ends were trimmed by 1 base and 4 bases, with 12 bases remaining between them. The CDR3 loop is CASSLTGDSGNTIYF. CDR3 nucleotide sequence: TGCGCCAGCAGCTTGACCGGGGACTCCGGAAACACCATATATTTT.

A note on this clone: This sample includes further DNA sequences coding for the same CDR3. V usage is TRBV5-1 and J usage is TRBJ1-3; D unclear. V was shortened by 4 bases and J by 4 bases, with 9 bases between the two germline ends. Germline CDR1 and CDR2: SGHRS and YFSETQ. The CDR3 loop spans 13 amino acids. CDR3 sequence (DNA): TGCGCCAGCAGCCTCGGGTCCGGAAACACCATATATTTT. Translating gives CASSLGSGNTIYF.

This chain joins TRBV18 and TRBJ1-2; a possible D gene is TRBD1 (5 bases). Germline lookup yields CDR1 KGHSH and CDR2 LQKENI. The CDR3 runs 17 residues. Trimming took off 0 bases at V and 4 bases at J, with 18 bases between the two ends. The CDR3 DNA follows: TGTGCCAGCTCACCACCCCGCCATCCAGGGTTGGGCTATGGCTACACCTTC. This encodes CASSPPRHPGLGYGYTF.

CDR3 in DNA: TGTGCCAGCAGCTTGGAGGCAGGTGAGCAGTTCTTC. Its translation: CASSLEAGEQFF. The V gene is TRBV5-5, the J gene TRBJ2-1; D ambiguous. The CDR3 is made up of 12 amino acids. Trimming stripped 0 bases from V and 9 bases from J, with 7 bases between. Germline V CDR1 and CDR2: SGHKS, YYEKEE (reference sequence).

The chain combines TRBV30 with TRBJ1-5; D may be TRBD1 (5 bases). This CDR3 contains 14 residues. CDR1 and CDR2 from the germline V gene are GTSNPN and SVGIG (reference sequence). Trimming cost V 0 bases and J 6 bases, with 12 bases left between them. As DNA, the CDR3 is TGTGCCTGGAGTGTAGGGCAGGGCAGTCAGCCCCAGCATTTT. Its protein is CAWSVGQGSQPQHF.

V gene TRBV19 combines with J gene TRBJ1-1; D ambiguous. Trimming stripped 2 bases from V and 0 bases from J, with 7 bases between. The germline CDR1 and CDR2 sequences are LNHDA and SQIVND (reference sequence). This CDR3 is 14 amino acids long. The CDR3 reads CASSIPTMNTEAFF. As DNA, the CDR3 is TGTGCCAGTAGTATACCGACCATGAACACTGAAGCTTTCTTT.

This clone was counted only a few times. The rearrangement uses TRBV7-9 and TRBJ1-6; possible D gene TRBD1, 6 bases. V was cut by 6 bases and J by 7 bases, with 13 bases left in between. The CDR3 is 14 residues long. The germline gives CDR1 SEHNR, CDR2 FQNEAQ (reference sequence). CDR3: CASRFNRENSPLHF. In DNA form, the CDR3 reads TGTGCCAGCAGGTTTAACAGGGAGAATTCACCCCTCCACTTT.

The V call is TRBV4-1, the J call TRBJ2-3, with D perhaps matching TRBD1 (5 bases). The V gene lost 8 bases and the J gene lost 5 bases, with 17 bases spanning the gap. CDR1 and CDR2 (germline): MGHRA, YSYEKL. This CDR3 has 14 residues. CDR3 nucleotide sequence: TGCGCCAGCTCAGGGCAGCGTAGTCAAGATACGCAGTATTTT. Protein: CASSGQRSQDTQYF.

This chain uses TRBV30 with TRBJ1-5, with unresolved D. The V and J ends lost 3 bases and 4 bases respectively, with 7 bases between them. CDR3 length equals 12 residues. Germline lookup yields CDR1 GTSNPN and CDR2 SVGIG (reference sequence). The CDR3 DNA reads as TGTGCCTGGAGGGACGGGAATCAGCCCCAGCATTTT. Amino acid sequence: CAWRDGNQPQHF.

The chain is built from TRBV2 and TRBJ2-7, with 8 nucleotides matching TRBD1. The CDR3 length is 13 residues. The germline V gene encodes CDR1 SNHLY and CDR2 FYNNEI. V lost 6 bases and J lost 6; bases outside the gene matches: 7. The CDR3 nucleotides read TGTGCCAGCAGCCGCGACAGGGGAAGCGAGCAGTACTTC. This sequence encodes CASSRDRGSEQYF.

The rearrangement links TRBV7-9 to TRBJ2-1; 11 nucleotides match TRBD2. Germline V gene lookup returns CDR1 SEHNR and CDR2 FQNEAQ (reference sequence). The V and J ends lost 2 bases and 7 bases, in that order; junction bases with no gene match: 7. This CDR3 contains 16 residues. The CDR3 bases are TGTGCCAGCAGCTTATTAACTAGCGGGGGAGTTAATGAGCAGTTCTTC. The encoded protein is CASSLLTSGGVNEQFF.

This clone has just a few counts. Additional DNA sequences in this sample encode the identical CDR3. The chain links TRBV18 to TRBJ2-5; D gene ambiguous. This CDR3 has 11 amino acids. The V gene's germline CDR1 is KGHSH and CDR2 LQKENI. Trimming cost V 1 base and J 3 bases, with 0 bases left between them. In DNA form, the CDR3 reads TGTGCCAGCTCACCACAAGAGACCCAGTACTTC. Residues: CASSPQETQYF.

The count of this clone is one. The J gene is TRBJ1-1, the V gene TRBV24-1, with 8 nucleotides matching TRBD1. The CDR3 length is 13 residues. The V gene end was trimmed by 9 bases and the J gene end by 3 bases; junction bases not matched to a gene: 5. Germline-derived CDR1 and CDR2 are KGHDR and SFDVKD. As DNA, the CDR3 is TGTGCCACCTCGACAGGGGTAGACACTGAAGCTTTCTTT. This translates into CATSTGVDTEAFF.

The chain employs TRBV3-1 (or the pseudogene TRBV3-2) and TRBJ1-1; D uncertain. The germline gives CDR1 LGHDT, CDR2 YNNKEL (reference sequence). V was cut by 0 bases and J by 1 base, with 6 bases left in between. This CDR3 has 14 amino acids. The CDR3 spells CASSQDQRNTEAFF. DNA for the CDR3: TGTGCCAGCAGCCAAGATCAGAGGAACACTGAAGCTTTCTTT.

This chain uses TRBV2 with TRBJ1-1; 9 positions match TRBD1. CDR1 SNHLY and CDR2 FYNNEI come from the germline V gene. The CDR3 spans 15 residues. J gave up 3 bases and V 7 bases, and 9 bases lay outside the gene matches. The CDR3 bases are TGTGCCAGCATGAGGGACAGGGTTTCTGACACTGAAGCTTTCTTT. Its translation: CASMRDRVSDTEAFF.

Points on this clone: This CDR3 is also generated by other DNA sequences in the sample. This chain links TRBV12-3 or TRBV12-4 with TRBJ1-2, with D maybe TRBD1 (5 bases). The CDR3 covers 13 residues. Deletions cut 1 base from V and 2 bases from J, with 5 bases between. The CDR3 nucleotides are TGTGCCAGCAGTTTAGACAGGAACTATGGCTACACCTTC. This translates into CASSLDRNYGYTF.